These 7 T cell receptor beta chains came from one sample sequenced in a study of blood T cell repertoires in COVID-19. Clones were sequenced by immunoSEQ multiplex PCR, and TCRdb holds only the in-frame ones, with some missing. The data contain 90,000 to 130,000 clones, around 84% of them singletons. Material: peripheral blood. The receptors were sampled from a man aged 40-55 years with acute or convalescent COVID-19.

This rearrangement joins TRBV5-4 to TRBJ2-6, with D possibly TRBD1 on 6 matching bases. Per the germline V gene, CDR1 is SGHNT and CDR2 is YYREEE (reference sequence). The CDR3 spans 17 residues. Between the trimmed V and J ends, which lost 4 bases and 2 bases, there was a span of 16 bases. CDR3: CASSLATHRAGANVLTF. CDR3 nucleotide sequence: TGTGCCAGCAGCCTGGCTACACACAGGGCTGGGGCCAACGTCCTGACTTTC.

The rearrangement uses TRBV30 and TRBJ2-7; 7 nucleotides agree with TRBD1. There are 13 residues in the CDR3. The germline gives CDR1 GTSNPN, CDR2 SVGIG (reference sequence). Trimming took 1 base from V and 1 from J; bases not matched to a gene: 1. This CDR3 is CAWSADRSYEQYF. The DNA for the CDR3 is TGTGCCTGGAGTGCGGACAGGTCCTACGAGCAGTACTTC. The variable domain in full, with the rest retrieved from reference TRBV30 and TRBJ2-7, is SQTIHQWPATLVQPVGSPLSLECTVEGTSNPNLYWYRQAAGRGLQLLFYSVGIGQISSEVPQNLSASRPQDRQFILSSKKLLLSDSGFYLCAWSADRSYEQYFGPGTRLTVT.

V usage is TRBV12-3 or TRBV12-4 and J usage is TRBJ2-5; D unclear. Trimming took off 3 bases at V and 9 bases at J, with 14 bases between the two ends. The length of the CDR3 is 13 residues. The CDR3 reads CASSFWAPAAQYF. Written as DNA, the CDR3 is TGTGCCAGCAGTTTTTGGGCCCCGGCCGCCCAGTACTTC.

This clone was recorded a few times. The V and J genes are TRBV6-5 and TRBJ1-5, with a possible D match to TRBD1 (5 bases). The CDR3 has 14 amino acids. Germline CDR1 MNHEY, CDR2 SVGAGI. Trimming stripped 0 bases from V and 6 bases from J, with 9 bases between. CDR3 loop: CASSYSLGLQPQHF. The CDR3 bases are TGTGCCAGCAGTTACTCTCTGGGACTTCAGCCCCAGCATTTT.

The V gene is TRBV2, the J gene TRBJ1-5; TRBD1 is a possible D gene (6 bases). V gave up 10 bases and J gave up 5 bases, with 18 bases separating them. The CDR3 contains 14 residues. The germline gives CDR1 SNHLY, CDR2 FYNNEI. The CDR3 DNA reads as TGTGCCACCCAAGGGGGTGGTGTGGATCAGCCCCAGCATTTT. It is translated as CATQGGGVDQPQHF.

V usage is TRBV6-5 and J usage is TRBJ1-5; no firm D call. V dropped 0 bases and J dropped 1 base, with 7 bases sitting between them. This CDR3 has 15 amino acids. Germline V gene data show CDR1 as MNHEY and CDR2 as SVGAGI. The CDR3 nucleotides read TGTGCCAGCAGTTACTCGGCCGGGAGCAATCAGCCCCAGCATTTT. Its translation: CASSYSAGSNQPQHF.

The chain is built from TRBV12-3 or TRBV12-4 and TRBJ1-2; unclear D gene. With 3 bases removed from V and 2 bases from J, the gap between germline ends came to 7 bases. This CDR3 spans 13 amino acids. CDR3 nucleotide sequence: TGTGCCAGCAGTTTCCGGGAAAACTATGGCTACACCTTC. It encodes CASSFRENYGYTF.